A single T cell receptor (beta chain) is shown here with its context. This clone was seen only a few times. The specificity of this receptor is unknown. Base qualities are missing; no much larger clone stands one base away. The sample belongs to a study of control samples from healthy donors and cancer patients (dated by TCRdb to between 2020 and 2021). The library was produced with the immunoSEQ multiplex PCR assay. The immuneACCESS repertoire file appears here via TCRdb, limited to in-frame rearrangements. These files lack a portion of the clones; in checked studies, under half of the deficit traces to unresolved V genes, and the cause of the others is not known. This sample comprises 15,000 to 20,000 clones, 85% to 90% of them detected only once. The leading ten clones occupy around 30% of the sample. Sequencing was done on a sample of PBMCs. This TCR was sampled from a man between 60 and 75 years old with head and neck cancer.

For the CDR3, the sequence is CASSSRQAFSYEQYF. The nucleotides read TGTGCCAGCAGCTCCCGACAGGCTTTCTCCTACGAGCAGTACTTC. This sequence uses TRBV13 and TRBJ2-7, with a weak D call of TRBD1 (6 bases match). Its CDR3 holds 15 amino acids, cysteine through phenylalanine. Just CDR3 DNA is preserved here, 45 bases in frame from base 1. The germline V gene (reference sequence) specifies PRHDT as CDR1 and FYEKMQ as CDR2. Trimming takes 4 bases from V and 0 bases from J, and the germline ends sit 13 bases apart.